This T cell receptor (beta chain) is drawn from a study of CD8 T cells in Susac syndrome. As to this clonotype: Its antigen is unidentified.

The CDR3 runs 14 residues. Trimming stripped 7 bases from V and 4 bases from J, with 14 bases between. Germline CDR1 and CDR2: SNHLY and FYNNEI. CD8+ and CD4+ blood T cells underwent TCR beta sequencing. The CD8+ and CD4+ T cells were isolated magnetically using a negative isolation approach, whereas the TEMRA cells were enriched by FACS. Whole-study findings and limits: The study recognized that its TCR sequencing and HLA analysis covered a relatively small number of individuals.

The RNA input was roughly 0.5 to 1 ug, and it was reverse transcribed with random hexamers. Amplification of the TCR beta CDR3 was carried out by immunoSEQ multiplex PCR, which spanned a total of 54 Vbeta and 13 Jbeta segments. TCRdb processed the immunoSEQ multiplex PCR reads anew with MiXCR; each CDR3 protein has one entry. The repertoire consists of about 300,000 distinct CDR3 sequences, with about 90% occurring once and the leading ten covering about 0.07%. This sequence joins TRBV2 and TRBJ2-1; possible D gene TRBD1, 6 bases. The sequenced sample was CD4+ T cells from PBMCs. The receptor's source is a human donor with multiple sclerosis. The CDR3 loop reads CASTPSTGYNEQFF. The CDR3 nucleotides are TGTGCCAGCACCCCGAGCACAGGGTACAATGAGCAGTTCTTC.